This T cell receptor beta chain was captured by sequencing in a study of cytomegalovirus exposure and HLA in healthy donors. There are 16 residues in the CDR3. After removal of 1 base from V and 3 bases from J, the junction contained 8 bases not matched to a gene. Germline V gene lookup returns CDR1 MGHRA and CDR2 YSYEKL. The study sampled nominally healthy donors, though unrecorded immune exposures were likely. The study ran its PCR with 60 Vbeta and 13 Jbeta primers. Sequenced by immunoSEQ multiplex PCR; TCRdb stores in-frame clones only, minus some. The sample consists of some 210,000 clones, approximately 82% of them appearing once. In its sample, this clone was seen a few times.

The rearrangement uses TRBV4-1 and TRBJ2-7; 8 bases fit TRBD2. The specimen sequenced was PBMCs. This TCR was recovered from a male donor in good health and CMV-seronegative. CDR3 region: CASSQGYPGGYYEQYF. The DNA of the CDR3 is TGCGCCAGCAGCCAAGGGTATCCGGGGGGGTACTACGAGCAGTACTTC.